These 7 T cell receptor beta chains came from one sample sequenced in a study of shared clonotypes between healthy human individuals. The protocol was immunoSEQ multiplex PCR, while the TCRdb copy is restricted to in-frame clones and leaves out a portion. This sample yields some 1 million clones, of which around 76% are seen a single time; 1.4% belongs to the top ten. Specimen: memory CD4+ T cells sorted from blood. Subset given: CD45RA-negative fraction. The receptors come from a man aged 18-30 years in good health.

The chain joins TRBV4-3 to TRBJ2-1; tentative D call: TRBD1 (5 bases). V was pared by 3 bases and J by 2 bases, with 8 bases between. Per the germline V gene, CDR1 is LGHNA and CDR2 is YSLEER. The CDR3 sequence is 14 residues long. CDR3 DNA sequence: TGCGCCAGCAGCCAGGGGCAGGCCTACAATGAGCAGTTCTTC. This sequence encodes CASSQGQAYNEQFF.

V gene TRBV19 combines with J gene TRBJ2-2, with unresolved D. The CDR3 is 15 residues long. The germline gives CDR1 LNHDA, CDR2 SQIVND (reference sequence). V was pared by 6 bases and J by 0 bases, with 11 bases between. This CDR3 reads CASRPTTTNTGELFF. In DNA, the CDR3 is TGTGCCAGTAGACCAACTACTACGAACACCGGGGAGCTGTTTTTT.

The chain has TRBV10-3 and TRBJ2-7, with TRBD1 matching over 8 bases. Unmatched junction bases numbered 10, after V lost 4 bases and J lost 5 bases. The CDR3 covers 15 residues. Germline CDR1 is ENHRY and CDR2 is SYGVKD. DNA for the CDR3: TGTGCCATCAGTGTAAGGCCAGGGGGCGGAAACGAGCAGTACTTC. It translates to CAISVRPGGGNEQYF.

The chain carries TRBV6-5 and TRBJ1-5; D is ambiguous. V lost 4 bases, J lost 0 bases, and 7 bases lay in between. From germline, CDR1 is MNHEY and CDR2 SVGAGI. The CDR3 has 14 residues. The CDR3 loop reads CASSSFYSNQPQHF. CDR3 nucleotides: TGTGCCAGCAGTTCCTTCTATAGCAATCAGCCCCAGCATTTT.

V usage is TRBV28 and J usage is TRBJ2-2; D uncertain. V was clipped by 4 bases and J by 6 bases, with 9 bases between them. Germline assignment: CDR1 MDHEN and CDR2 SYDVKM. This CDR3 contains 13 residues. The chain's CDR3 is CASSSYKAGELFF. CDR3 coding DNA: TGTGCCAGCAGTTCCTACAAAGCCGGGGAGCTGTTTTTT.

This rearrangement joins TRBV6-6 to TRBJ2-3; 8 nucleotides line up with TRBD2. Germline CDR1 is MNHNY and CDR2 is SVGAGI (reference sequence). Trimming cost V 5 bases and J 11 bases; bases outside gene matches: 9. The CDR3 length is 13 residues. The CDR3 region has the DNA TGTGCCAGCAGTGGGCCAACTAGCGGCGGGCAGTATTTT. As protein: CASSGPTSGGQYF.

The V and J genes are TRBV7-2 and TRBJ2-1; TRBD2 might be the D (7 bases). Germline-derived CDR1 and CDR2 are SGHTA and FQGNSA. Between the trimmed V and J ends, which lost 7 bases and 2 bases, there was a span of 18 bases. The CDR3 extends over 16 amino acids. As DNA, the CDR3 is TGTGCCAGCACCCCGGGGGGCGGGTTAACCTACAATGAGCAGTTCTTC. Its protein product is CASTPGGGLTYNEQFF.